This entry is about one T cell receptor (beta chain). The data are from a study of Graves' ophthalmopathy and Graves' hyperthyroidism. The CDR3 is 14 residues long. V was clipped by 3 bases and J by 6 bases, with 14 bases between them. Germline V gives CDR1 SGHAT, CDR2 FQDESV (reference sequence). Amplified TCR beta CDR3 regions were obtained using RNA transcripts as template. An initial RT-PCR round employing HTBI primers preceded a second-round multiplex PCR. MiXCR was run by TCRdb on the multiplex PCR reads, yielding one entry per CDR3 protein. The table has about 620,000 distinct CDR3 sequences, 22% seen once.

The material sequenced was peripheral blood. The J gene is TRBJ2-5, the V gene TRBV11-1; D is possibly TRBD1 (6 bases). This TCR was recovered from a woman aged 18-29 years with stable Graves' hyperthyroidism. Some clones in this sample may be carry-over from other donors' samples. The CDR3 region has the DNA TGTGCCAGCAGCTTGCACAGGGACGGGAAGACCCAGTACTTC. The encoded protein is CASSLHRDGKTQYF.